Given below is one T cell receptor (beta chain) in context. Its antigen is unidentified. The record originates from a study of cytomegalovirus exposure and HLA in healthy donors. Whole-study findings and limits: Several top significant clusters appeared, in a later analysis, to be linked to common viral pathogens. Later on, an analysis showed TCR association rates differing by HLA locus, with DRB1 the most and HLA-C the fewest. Sequencing likely generated an artifact that appeared as a cluster of highly shared sequence variants. Later work associated roughly 17,000 TCR beta sequences with HLA alleles at 0.05 false discovery rate.

Germline assignment: CDR1 SGHTA and CDR2 FQGNSA. V dropped 2 bases and J dropped 5 bases, with 10 bases sitting between them. CDR3 length: 14 amino acids. The PCR made use of 60 Vbeta and 13 Jbeta primers. Profiled with immunoSEQ multiplex PCR; TCRdb holds only in-frame clones, not every one. The table has about 130,000 clones, about 70% seen once. The chain joins TRBV7-2 to TRBJ1-5; perhaps TRBD1 as D (6 bases). Sequences were obtained from PBMCs. This receptor was obtained from a man between 35 and 55 years old in good health and CMV-seronegative. In DNA, the CDR3 is TGTGCCAGCAGCTTAAACAGGGAAGATCAGCCCCAGCATTTT. Translating it yields CASSLNREDQPQHF.